These 8 T cell receptor beta chains were sequenced from one sample in a study of blood T cell repertoires in COVID-19. Measured with immunoSEQ multiplex PCR; TCRdb has only the in-frame clones, and not every one. This sample carries fewer than 90,000 clones, around 89% of them seen once, and the ten largest clones take 0.47%. The sample consisted of peripheral blood. The receptors originated from a man aged 55 to 70 with acute or convalescent COVID-19.

The chain joins TRBV5-8 to TRBJ2-1; tentative D call: TRBD2 (6 bases). The CDR3 spans 17 residues. CDR1 and CDR2 from the germline V gene are SGHTS and YDEGEE. Trimming removed 0 bases from V and 0 bases from J, with 13 bases in between. CDR3 DNA sequence: TGTGCCAGCAGCTTGGTCGTGGGGAGGAGCTCCTACAATGAGCAGTTCTTC. Translating it yields CASSLVVGRSSYNEQFF. Full variable domain (remainder filled in from reference TRBV5-8 and TRBJ2-1): EAGVTQSPTHLIKTRGQQATLRCSPISGHTSVYWYQQALGLGLQFLLWYDEGEERNRGNFPPRFSGRQFPNYSSELNVNALELEDSALYLCASSLVVGRSSYNEQFFGPGTRLTVL.

The chain combines TRBV5-1 with TRBJ2-7; D might be TRBD1 (5 bases). Germline lookup yields CDR1 SGHRS and CDR2 YFSETQ. The CDR3 runs to 16 residues. With 0 bases removed from V and 5 bases from J, the gap between germline ends came to 18 bases. The CDR3 DNA follows: TGCGCCAGCAGCTTGGAAGGCAGGGCCCCTGTCGACGAGCAGTACTTC. It is translated as CASSLEGRAPVDEQYF. Looking up the rest from reference TRBV5-1 and TRBJ2-7 gives the full variable domain: KAGVTQTPRYLIKTRGQQVTLSCSPISGHRSVSWYQQTPGQGLQFLFEYFSETQRNKGNFPGRFSGRQFSNSRSEMNVSTLELGDSALYLCASSLEGRAPVDEQYFGPGTRLTVT.

The chain joins TRBV9 to TRBJ2-5, with D perhaps TRBD2 (5 bases). CDR3 length: 14 residues. V lost 4 bases to trimming and J lost 5 bases, with 15 bases between them. Germline lookup yields CDR1 SGDLS and CDR2 YYNGEE. The CDR3: CASSPSQREETQYF. CDR3 nucleotide sequence: TGTGCCAGCAGCCCCTCCCAGAGGGAGGAGACCCAGTACTTC. Combining the CDR3 with reference TRBV9 and TRBJ2-5 gives the whole variable domain DSGVTQTPKHLITATGQRVTLRCSPRSGDLSVYWYQQSLDQGLQFLIQYYNGEERAKGNILERFSAQQFPDLHSELNLSSLELGDSALYFCASSPSQREETQYFGPGTRLLVL.

The CDR3 coding sequence is TGTGCCAGCTCACCACAGGGGGATGGCTACACCTTC. Translated: CASSPQGDGYTF. The V and J genes are TRBV18 and TRBJ1-2; tentative D call: TRBD1 (6 bases). Germline CDR1 is KGHSH and CDR2 is LQKENI. Trimming removed 1 base at V and 6 bases at J, with 6 bases between. The CDR3 sequence is 12 residues long. Full variable domain (outside the CDR3, taken from reference TRBV18 and TRBJ1-2): NAGVMQNPRHLVRRRGQEARLRCSPMKGHSHVYWYRQLPEEGLKFMVYLQKENIIDESGMPKERFSAEFPKEGPSILRIQQVVRGDSAAYFCASSPQGDGYTFGSGTRLTVV.

To note about this clone: This specimen includes other DNA sequences encoding the same CDR3. V gene TRBV18 combines with J gene TRBJ1-1; 7 bases align to TRBD1. The CDR3 loop spans 14 amino acids. V lost 3 bases and J lost 0; bases outside the gene matches: 1. Germline V gene sequence: CDR1 KGHSH, CDR2 LQKENI. The CDR3 protein is CASSPGQLNTEAFF. CDR3 bases: TGTGCCAGCTCACCGGGACAGCTGAACACTGAAGCTTTCTTT.

The chain links TRBV5-1 to TRBJ2-7; TRBD1 matches 8 bases. The germline V gene has CDR1 SGHRS and CDR2 YFSETQ. The CDR3 length is 15 residues. Trimming removed 0 bases from V and 0 bases from J; junction bases left unmatched: 2. The CDR3 DNA is TGCGCCAGCAGCTTGGGACAGGGGAACTCCTACGAGCAGTACTTC. Protein: CASSLGQGNSYEQYF.

The chain carries TRBV20-1 and TRBJ2-7; 9 bases are shared with TRBD1. Germline CDR1 is DFQATT and CDR2 is SNEGSKA (reference sequence). This CDR3 has 19 amino acids. V was clipped by 3 bases and J by 4 bases; unmatched bases: 22. CDR3 residues: CSASPGRGQGFSGGYEQYF. The CDR3 region has the DNA TGCAGTGCTAGTCCCGGTCGGGGACAGGGATTTTCCGGAGGGTACGAGCAGTACTTC.

This clone was seen a handful of times. This chain joins TRBV29-1 and TRBJ1-1; 9 bases align to TRBD1. Germline V gene lookup returns CDR1 SQVTM and CDR2 ANQGSEA. V shed 6 bases, J shed 5 bases, and the junction held 10 bases outside the gene matches. This CDR3 contains 14 residues. The CDR3 reads CSVNTQGAGTEAFF. DNA of the CDR3: TGCAGCGTCAACACACAGGGGGCAGGGACTGAAGCTTTCTTT.